The entry below describes one TCR beta chain. Its target is unknown. CDR3 size: 13 residues. Unmatched junction bases numbered 2, after V lost 0 bases and J lost 4 bases. In germline, CDR1 is GTSNPN, CDR2 SVGIG (reference sequence). These data originate in a study of liver allograft versus peripheral blood T cells. Study overall: The authors compared T cell receptor repertoires in transplanted livers with recipients' peripheral blood repertoires. Findings and limits, study-wide: There were reportedly differences between T cell receptor repertoires inside liver allografts and those in peripheral blood.

TCRdb recomputed calls from the reads with MiXCR, one row per CDR3 protein. The top ten hold 2% to 2.5% of the sample, which has about 14,000 distinct CDR3 sequences, approximately 18% seen once. The TCR originated in a human patient who had a liver transplant. The T cells may come from the graft donor. The chain uses TRBV30 and TRBJ1-2; 7 nucleotides align to TRBD1. CDR3 sequence: CAWSVSGGYGYTF. CDR3 nucleotide sequence: TGTGCCTGGAGTGTATCAGGGGGCTATGGCTACACCTTC.